Listed below are T cell receptor beta chains from one sample, sequenced in a study of blood T cell repertoires in COVID-19. TCRdb's copy holds only in-frame clones and misses some; the assay was immunoSEQ multiplex PCR. The table shows some 450,000 clones, with 88% occurring only once. Sequences were obtained from peripheral blood. The receptors come from a woman aged 45 to 65 with COVID-19, enrolled during active disease. Each CDR3 is given with its conserved first and last residue.

TRBJ2-2 | TRBV12-5 | CASGKDRLYTGELFF
TRBJ2-3 | TRBV12-3/TRBV12-4 | CASSSGGRPTQYF
TRBJ1-1 | TRBV27 | CASSSWDRGEAFF
TRBJ1-2 | TRBV18 | CASSPSTGYGYTF
TRBJ1-1 | TRBV27 | CASGQFGTEAFF
TRBJ1-1 | TRBV2 | CASSETGQPNTEAFF
TRBJ1-2 | TRBV9 | CASRAGGQGGYGYTF
TRBJ2-5 | TRBV11-2 | CASSPQRGVQETQYF
TRBJ1-1 | TRBV10-3 | CAIRGGTGAMNTEAFF
TRBJ1-2 | TRBV30 | CAGAPLFYGYTF
TRBJ2-7 | TRBV18 | CASSPFMQNYEQYF
TRBJ2-3 | TRBV27 | CASSPSLGTGGTDTQYF
TRBJ1-1 | TRBV2 | CASSTNRENGGNTEAFF